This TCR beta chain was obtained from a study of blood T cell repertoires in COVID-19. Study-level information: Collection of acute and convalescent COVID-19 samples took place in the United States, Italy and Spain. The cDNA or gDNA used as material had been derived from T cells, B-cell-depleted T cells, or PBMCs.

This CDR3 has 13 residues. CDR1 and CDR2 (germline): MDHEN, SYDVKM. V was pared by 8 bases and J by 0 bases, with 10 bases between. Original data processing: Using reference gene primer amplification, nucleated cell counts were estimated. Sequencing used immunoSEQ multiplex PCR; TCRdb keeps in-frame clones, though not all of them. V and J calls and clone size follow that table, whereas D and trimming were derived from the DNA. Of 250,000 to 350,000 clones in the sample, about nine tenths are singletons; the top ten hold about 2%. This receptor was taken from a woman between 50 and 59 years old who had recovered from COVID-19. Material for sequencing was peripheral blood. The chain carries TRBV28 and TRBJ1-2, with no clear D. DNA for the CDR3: TGTGCCAGCTCTTTACTTACTAACTATGGCTACACCTTC. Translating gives CASSLLTNYGYTF.